The 24 T cell receptor beta chains below were found in one sample sequenced in a study of identical twins. Each CDR3 protein is one row after TCRdb ran MiXCR on the 5' RACE reads. The sample has about 470,000 distinct CDR3 sequences; 20% to 25% are singletons. These records were also assigned to another study, of T cells expressing NK-cell markers.

Sequences were obtained from CD4+ T cells sorted from blood. The receptors were gathered from a woman aged 18-29 years in good health.

The chain is built from TRBV20-1 and TRBJ2-7, with 9 bases matching TRBD1. Trimming took 4 bases from V and 4 from J; bases not matched to a gene: 5. The germline V gene has CDR1 DFQATT and CDR2 SNEGSKA (reference sequence). The CDR3 contains 13 residues. For the CDR3, the DNA is TGCAGTGCTACCACAGGGGGCAGGTACGAGCAGTACTTC. Translated: CSATTGGRYEQYF.

This clonotype occurred a few times. This chain links TRBV6-5 with TRBJ2-7; tentative D call: TRBD1 (5 bases). This CDR3 has 13 amino acids. V was shortened by 4 bases and J by 6 bases, with 13 bases between the two germline ends. Germline V CDR1 and CDR2: MNHEY, SVGAGI. CDR3 protein: CASSFYDRSEQYF. The CDR3 DNA reads TGTGCCAGCAGTTTCTACGACAGATCCGAGCAGTACTTC.

V is TRBV5-6 and J is TRBJ1-4; D is possibly TRBD1 (5 bases). Trimming took off 2 bases at V and 3 bases at J, with 14 bases between the two ends. The CDR3 totals 16 residues. The germline V gene encodes CDR1 SGHDT and CDR2 YYEEEE. This CDR3 is CASSFLGRGPNEKLFF. Written as DNA, the CDR3 is TGTGCCAGCAGCTTCCTCGGGAGGGGCCCTAATGAAAAACTGTTTTTT.

This chain connects TRBV3-1 to TRBJ1-2; TRBD1 agrees at 8 bases. The CDR3 is 16 residues long. Germline V gives CDR1 LGHDT, CDR2 YNNKEL (reference sequence). V was pared by 6 bases and J by 0 bases, with 9 bases of the junction left unmatched. The CDR3 reads CASSRFDRGSNYGYTF. Written as DNA, the CDR3 is TGTGCCAGCAGTCGTTTTGACAGGGGATCTAACTATGGCTACACCTTC.

This clonotype was observed a few times. The CDR3 sequence: CASSKRTGAPGEQYF. CDR3 coding DNA: TGTGCCAGCAGCAAGAGGACAGGGGCCCCTGGCGAGCAGTACTTC. The chain joins TRBV21-1 to TRBJ2-7. TRBV21-1 is classified as a pseudogene. CDR3 length equals 15 residues.

CDR3: CASSFKGARETQYF. In nucleotides, the CDR3 is TGTGCCAGCAGTTTCAAGGGGGCACGAGAGACCCAGTACTTC. The chain joins TRBV6-5 to TRBJ2-5; 7 nucleotides align to TRBD1. With V trimmed by 4 bases and J by 4 bases, 6 bases remained unmatched. The CDR3 spans 14 residues. The V gene's germline CDR1 is MNHEY and CDR2 SVGAGI.

The V gene is TRBV20-1, the J gene TRBJ2-1; D not resolved. Between the trimmed V and J ends, which lost 3 bases and 8 bases, there was a span of 11 bases. The CDR3 is 12 residues long. Germline V CDR1 and CDR2: DFQATT, SNEGSKA (reference sequence). This chain's CDR3 is CSASWSVDEQFF. The CDR3 nucleotides read TGCAGTGCTAGCTGGAGCGTAGATGAGCAGTTCTTC.

This clonotype was recorded a few times. The V and J genes are TRBV7-2 and TRBJ2-7; 9 bases align to TRBD2. In germline, CDR1 is SGHTA, CDR2 FQGNSA. The CDR3 is 15 residues long. V was pared by 3 bases and J by 3 bases, with 6 bases of the junction left unmatched. The CDR3 bases are TGTGCCAGCAGCTTCCAAGGGACTAGCAGCTACGAGCAGTACTTC. It codes for CASSFQGTSSYEQYF.

The rearrangement joins TRBV7-6 to TRBJ2-2; no firm D call. Deletions cut 1 base from V and 1 base from J, with 7 bases between. The CDR3 covers 15 residues. The V gene's germline CDR1 is SGHVS and CDR2 FNYEAQ. As DNA, the CDR3 is TGTGCCAGCAGCTTAGATCGGCTGAACACCGGGGAGCTGTTTTTT. Its protein product is CASSLDRLNTGELFF. Looking up the rest from reference TRBV7-6 and TRBJ2-2 gives the full variable domain: GAGVSQSPRYKVTKRGQDVALRCDPISGHVSLYWYRQALGQGPEFLTYFNYEAQQDKSGLPNDRFSAERPEGSISTLTIQRTEQRDSAMYRCASSLDRLNTGELFFGEGSRLTVL.

This clonotype was detected only a few times. The V and J genes are TRBV20-1 and TRBJ2-7; TRBD2 matches at 11 bases. Germline V lookup: CDR1 DFQATT, CDR2 SNEGSKA (reference sequence). V shed 5 bases and J 2 bases; nucleotides not matched to a gene: 8. The CDR3 sequence is 15 residues long. The CDR3 loop is CSARSSGGQAYEQYF. CDR3 nucleotides: TGCAGTGCTCGCTCTAGCGGGGGGCAAGCCTACGAGCAGTACTTC.

Many counts were recorded for this clonotype. This chain joins TRBV15 and TRBJ1-6; TRBD1 might be the D (6 bases). Germline CDR1 reads LNHNV; CDR2 reads YYDKDF (reference sequence). V gave up 5 bases and J gave up 11 bases, with 16 bases separating them. This CDR3 is 14 amino acids long. CDR3 in DNA: TGTGCCACCAGCGGAACAGGGCCGAGGACACCCCTCCACTTT. This sequence encodes CATSGTGPRTPLHF.

The chain couples TRBV12-3 or TRBV12-4 to TRBJ2-7, with D possibly matching TRBD1 (6 bases). The CDR3 sequence is 17 residues long. Trimming shortened V by 3 bases and J by 0 bases, and 18 bases separated the two germline ends. CDR3 coding DNA: TGTGCCAGCAGTTTGGGGGCGTGGACGTCTAGCTCCTACGAGCAGTACTTC. This translates into CASSLGAWTSSSYEQYF.

The table lists this clonotype with many counts. The chain is built from TRBV12-3 or TRBV12-4 and TRBJ2-1; 7 bases match TRBD2. This CDR3 comprises 15 residues. V was clipped by 6 bases and J by 8 bases; unmatched bases: 13. The CDR3 is CASSPFSGLVDEQFF. DNA of the CDR3: TGTGCCAGCAGCCCATTTAGCGGGCTTGTTGATGAGCAGTTCTTC.

The rearrangement joins TRBV5-1 to TRBJ2-5; a possible D gene is TRBD1 (5 bases). This CDR3 is built from 13 residues. Germline CDR1 and CDR2: SGHRS and YFSETQ. V was clipped by 4 bases and J by 3 bases, with 10 bases between them. The CDR3 DNA reads TGCGCCAGCAGCCCAGACAGCGAAGAGACCCAGTACTTC. Amino acid sequence: CASSPDSEETQYF.

V and J are TRBV18 and TRBJ2-3, with D maybe TRBD1 (6 bases). The CDR3 is 15 residues long. The V gene lost 5 bases and the J gene lost 2 bases, with 14 bases spanning the gap. The V gene's germline CDR1 is KGHSH and CDR2 LQKENI. The CDR3 nucleotides read TGTGCCAGCTCATTTTACCGGGACAACACAGATACGCAGTATTTT. Translated, it gives CASSFYRDNTDTQYF.

The CDR3 loop is CSVPLPGTGLGETQYF. CDR3 sequence (DNA): TGCAGCGTTCCTCTACCCGGGACAGGGTTAGGGGAGACCCAGTACTTC. V is TRBV29-1 and J is TRBJ2-5; 9 positions agree with TRBD1. J was trimmed by 5 bases and V by 5 bases; bases with no gene match: 15. Germline V gives CDR1 SQVTM, CDR2 ANQGSEA. CDR3 size: 16 residues.

Only one count was recorded for this clonotype. The chain links TRBV21-1 to TRBJ2-2; the table's TRBD2 call for D was not verified on the DNA. TRBV21-1 constitutes a pseudogene. The CDR3 has 18 residues. CDR3 nucleotide sequence: TGTGCCAGCAGCAAATTGTATGAGTGGGAGGCTGAGACCGGGGAGCTGTTTTTT. It specifies CASSKLYEWEAETGELFF.

The count of this clonotype is one. The chain couples TRBV20-1 to TRBJ1-6, with no clear D. There are 11 residues in the CDR3. Germline V CDR1 and CDR2: DFQATT, SNEGSKA (reference sequence). Trimming took off 6 bases at V and 14 bases at J, with 14 bases between the two ends. DNA for the CDR3: TGCAGTGCCGCCCAAGAGTGGGCCCTCCACTTT. Translating it yields CSAAQEWALHF.

The chain couples TRBV12-3 or TRBV12-4 to TRBJ1-3; D may be TRBD1 (5 bases). With 6 bases removed from V and 2 bases from J, the gap between germline ends came to 14 bases. This CDR3 spans 15 amino acids. CDR3: CASSFPRGTGNTIYF. The CDR3 DNA reads as TGTGCCAGCAGCTTCCCACGGGGCACTGGAAACACCATATATTTT.

A few counts support this clonotype. The CDR3 sequence is CASSVEGISYEQYF. The CDR3 bases are TGTGCCAGCAGCGTAGAAGGGATCTCCTACGAGCAGTACTTC. V usage is TRBV9 and J usage is TRBJ2-7; D is unresolved. This CDR3 contains 14 residues. Deletions cut 0 bases from V and 0 bases from J, with 7 bases between. Germline V lookup: CDR1 SGDLS, CDR2 YYNGEE.

V is TRBV9 and J is TRBJ1-2; weak D call: TRBD1 (5 bases). Germline CDR1 reads SGDLS; CDR2 reads YYNGEE. Trimming left V 0 bases short and J 8 bases short, with 11 bases between. The CDR3 sequence is 13 residues long. The CDR3 bases are TGTGCCAGCAGCGTAGGGCCAGGACACGGCTACACCTTC. It translates to CASSVGPGHGYTF.

The chain combines TRBV27 with TRBJ1-2; D may be TRBD1 (6 bases). This CDR3 has 15 residues. The V end lost 6 bases, the J end lost 3 bases, and 17 bases lay between the germline ends. Germline-derived CDR1 and CDR2 are MNHEY and SMNVEV (reference sequence). The CDR3 sequence is CASRRSGGSYYGYTF. The CDR3 bases are TGTGCCAGCAGGCGTTCGGGGGGCAGTTACTATGGCTACACCTTC.

This clonotype was seen a handful of times. V gene TRBV5-1 combines with J gene TRBJ2-7; TRBD1 matches 8 bases. CDR3 length equals 14 residues. The V segment lost 5 bases and the J segment 1 base; nucleotides outside the gene matches: 5. Per the germline V gene, CDR1 is SGHRS and CDR2 is YFSETQ. The CDR3 DNA is TGCGCCAGCAGGGACAGGGCGGATTCCTACGAGCAGTACTTC. Protein sequence: CASRDRADSYEQYF.

This clonotype was observed once. V gene TRBV6-1 combines with J gene TRBJ1-4; weak D call: TRBD1 (6 bases). The CDR3 length is 14 residues. Per the germline V gene, CDR1 is MNHNS and CDR2 is SASEGT. The germline V and J ends were trimmed by 5 bases and 8 bases, with 15 bases remaining between them. DNA for the CDR3: TGTGCCAGCAGTCCCACAGGGATTAGGGAAAAACTGTTTTTT. Its protein product is CASSPTGIREKLFF.